These 9 T cell receptor beta chains share one sample of origin, sequenced in a study of blood T cell repertoires in COVID-19. Generated by immunoSEQ multiplex PCR, the TCRdb table keeps only in-frame clones and is missing some. There are 250,000 or so clones in the sample; roughly 80% occur only once, and roughly 3.2% lies in the top ten. Material for sequencing was peripheral blood. The source of these receptors is a woman younger than 30 with acute or convalescent COVID-19.

This clone came up a few times. The rearrangement joins TRBV7-9 to TRBJ1-3; D is undetermined. From germline, CDR1 is SEHNR and CDR2 FQNEAQ (reference sequence). Trimming shortened V by 4 bases and J by 4 bases, and 14 bases separated the two germline ends. CDR3 size: 15 residues. DNA for the CDR3: TGTGCCAGCAGCTCCTCCGGGTTTCCCGGAAACACCATATATTTT. Its protein is CASSSSGFPGNTIYF. Drawing the rest from reference TRBV7-9 and TRBJ1-3, the complete variable domain is DTGVSQNPRHKITKRGQNVTFRCDPISEHNRLYWYRQTLGQGPEFLTYFQNEAQLEKSRLLSDRFSAERPKGSFSTLEIQRTEQGDSAMYLCASSSSGFPGNTIYFGEGSWLTVV.

The CDR3 sequence: CATRRGNGEQYF. CDR3 DNA sequence: TGTGCCACCAGACGGGGGAACGGGGAGCAGTACTTC. This chain connects TRBV24-1 to TRBJ2-7; D possibly corresponds to TRBD2 (6 bases). Germline V gene sequence: CDR1 KGHDR, CDR2 SFDVKD. V lost 7 bases and J lost 7, with 13 bases in between. The CDR3 sequence is 12 residues long.

This chain connects TRBV7-2 to TRBJ2-7; 8 bases are a match to TRBD2. The CDR3 spans 15 residues. Trimming removed 7 bases from V and 4 bases from J; junction bases left unmatched: 12. Germline lookup yields CDR1 SGHTA and CDR2 FQGNSA. The CDR3 DNA reads TGTGCCAGCAACCAATATAGCGGGATGGGGTACGAGCAGTACTTC. Residues: CASNQYSGMGYEQYF. Complete variable domain (other parts from reference TRBV7-2 and TRBJ2-7): GAGVSQSPSNKVTEKGKDVELRCDPISGHTALYWYRQSLGQGLEFLIYFQGNSAPDKSGLPSDRFSAERTGGSVSTLTIQRTQQEDSAVYLCASNQYSGMGYEQYFGPGTRLTVT.

The rearrangement uses TRBV7-8 and TRBJ2-1; tentative D call: TRBD2 (6 bases). Trimming left V 5 bases short and J 2 bases short, with 13 bases between. The germline CDR1 and CDR2 sequences are SGHVS and FQNEAQ. The CDR3 covers 15 residues. The CDR3, as DNA: TGTGCCAGCAGCCCCACCGGGACTGCCTACAATGAGCAGTTCTTC. This sequence encodes CASSPTGTAYNEQFF.

This clone was seen more than once but under ten times. The V call is TRBV6-1, the J call TRBJ1-1; unclear D gene. This CDR3 is 11 amino acids long. Germline V gene data show CDR1 as MNHNS and CDR2 as SASEGT. Trimming took off 3 bases at V and 10 bases at J, with 9 bases between the two ends. This CDR3 reads CASSDAGGAFF. Written as DNA, the CDR3 is TGTGCCAGCAGTGACGCAGGAGGAGCTTTCTTT.

CDR3 loop: CASSFQTYNEQFF. The DNA for the CDR3 is TGTGCCAGCAGCTTCCAGACCTACAATGAGCAGTTCTTC. V is TRBV7-9 and J is TRBJ2-1; D is undetermined. The CDR3 is 13 amino acids. Germline CDR1 reads SEHNR; CDR2 reads FQNEAQ (reference sequence). Trimming stripped 3 bases from V and 2 bases from J, with 5 bases between.

This clone appeared many times. The chain uses TRBV7-9 and TRBJ2-6; D gene ambiguous. There are 15 residues in the CDR3. Germline CDR1 SEHNR, CDR2 FQNEAQ (reference sequence). The V and J ends lost 4 bases and 1 base respectively, with 8 bases between them. CDR3 sequence: CASSSLTSGANVLTF. The CDR3, as DNA: TGTGCCAGCAGCTCCTTAACTTCTGGGGCCAACGTCCTGACTTTC.

The chain combines TRBV7-2 with TRBJ2-7; 7 bases align to TRBD2. This CDR3 is 17 amino acids long. CDR1 is SGHTA, CDR2 FQGNSA, per germline. V dropped 1 base and J dropped 2; count of bases not matched to a gene: 11. The CDR3: CASSLVLSGGPAYEQYF. DNA for the CDR3: TGTGCCAGCAGCTTAGTACTTTCGGGAGGCCCAGCCTACGAGCAGTACTTC.

The V and J genes are TRBV10-2 and TRBJ1-5; tentatively, D is TRBD1 (5 bases). The V end was cut by 10 bases, the J end by 0 bases, with 10 bases between. The CDR3 covers 13 residues. Germline CDR1 WSHSY, CDR2 SAAADI. CDR3 loop: CATQGGSNQPQHF. CDR3 sequence (DNA): TGCGCCACCCAGGGTGGTAGCAATCAGCCCCAGCATTTT.